This TCR beta chain emerged from a study of blood T cell repertoires in COVID-19. Study-level information: Researchers got acute and convalescent COVID-19 samples from the United States, Italy and Spain.

TCRdb keeps only in-frame clones here, not all; method: immunoSEQ multiplex PCR. The top ten clones hold about 15% of a sample with fewer than 15,000 clones, roughly 90% of them seen once. CDR3 length: 16 residues. After removal of 3 bases from V and 9 bases from J, the junction contained 9 bases not matched to a gene. Germline CDR1 LNHDA, CDR2 SQIVND (reference sequence). The gene calls are TRBV19 and TRBJ2-1, with 12 positions matching TRBD2. The origin of this receptor is a human donor in a cohort sampled during active COVID-19. The sequenced material came from peripheral blood. CDR3 in amino acids: CASSIALAGGLSEQFF. CDR3 nucleotide sequence: TGTGCCAGTAGTATCGCTCTAGCGGGAGGGCTTAGTGAGCAGTTCTTC.